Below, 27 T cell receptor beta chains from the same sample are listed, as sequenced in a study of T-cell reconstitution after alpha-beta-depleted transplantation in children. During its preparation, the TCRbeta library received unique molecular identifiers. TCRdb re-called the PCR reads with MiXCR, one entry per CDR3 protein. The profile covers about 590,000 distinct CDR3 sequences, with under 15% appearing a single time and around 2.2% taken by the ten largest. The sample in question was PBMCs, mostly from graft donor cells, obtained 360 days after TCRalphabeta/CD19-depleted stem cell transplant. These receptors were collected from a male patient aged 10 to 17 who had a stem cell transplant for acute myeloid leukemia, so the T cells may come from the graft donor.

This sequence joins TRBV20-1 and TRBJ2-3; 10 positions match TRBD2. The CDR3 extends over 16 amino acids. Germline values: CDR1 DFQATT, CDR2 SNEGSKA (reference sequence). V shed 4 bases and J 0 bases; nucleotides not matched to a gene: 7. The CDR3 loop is CSATASGSRSTDTQYF. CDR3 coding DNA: TGCAGTGCTACGGCTAGCGGGAGTAGGAGCACAGATACGCAGTATTTT.

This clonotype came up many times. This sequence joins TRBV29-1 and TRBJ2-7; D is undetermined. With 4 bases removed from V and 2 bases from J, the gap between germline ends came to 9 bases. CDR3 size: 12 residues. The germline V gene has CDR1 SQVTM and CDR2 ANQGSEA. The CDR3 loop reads CSVGGFAYEQYF. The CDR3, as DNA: TGCAGCGTTGGGGGATTTGCCTACGAGCAGTACTTC.

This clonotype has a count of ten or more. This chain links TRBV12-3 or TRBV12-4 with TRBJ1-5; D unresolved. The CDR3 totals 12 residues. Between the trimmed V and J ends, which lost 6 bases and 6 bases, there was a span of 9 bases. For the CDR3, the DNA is TGTGCCAGCAGGCGTAGTGGTCAGCCCCAGCATTTT. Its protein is CASRRSGQPQHF.

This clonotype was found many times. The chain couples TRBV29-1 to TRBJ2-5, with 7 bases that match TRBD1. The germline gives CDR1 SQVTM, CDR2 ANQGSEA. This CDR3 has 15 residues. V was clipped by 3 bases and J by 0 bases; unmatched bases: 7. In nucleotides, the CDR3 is TGCAGCGTTGAGAGACAGGGTCGAAACCAAGAGACCCAGTACTTC. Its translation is CSVERQGRNQETQYF.

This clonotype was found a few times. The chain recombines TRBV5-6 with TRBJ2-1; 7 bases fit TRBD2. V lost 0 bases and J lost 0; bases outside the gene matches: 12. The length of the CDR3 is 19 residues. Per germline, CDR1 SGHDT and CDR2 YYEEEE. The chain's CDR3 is CASSLGLAEAESSYNEQFF. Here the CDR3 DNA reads TGTGCCAGCAGCTTGGGGCTAGCGGAGGCGGAAAGCTCCTACAATGAGCAGTTCTTC. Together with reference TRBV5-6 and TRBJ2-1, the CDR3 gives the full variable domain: DAGVTQSPTHLIKTRGQQVTLRCSPKSGHDTVSWYQQALGQGPQFIFQYYEEEERQRGNFPDRFSGHQFPNYSSELNVNALLLGDSALYLCASSLGLAEAESSYNEQFFGPGTRLTVL.

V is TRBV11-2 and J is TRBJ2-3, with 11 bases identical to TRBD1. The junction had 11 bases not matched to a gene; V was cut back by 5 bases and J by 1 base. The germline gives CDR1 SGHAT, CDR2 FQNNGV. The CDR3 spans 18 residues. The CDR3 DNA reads TGTGCCAGCAGCCCCAGGACAGGGGGCGAAGTAGGCACAGATACGCAGTATTTT. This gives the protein CASSPRTGGEVGTDTQYF.

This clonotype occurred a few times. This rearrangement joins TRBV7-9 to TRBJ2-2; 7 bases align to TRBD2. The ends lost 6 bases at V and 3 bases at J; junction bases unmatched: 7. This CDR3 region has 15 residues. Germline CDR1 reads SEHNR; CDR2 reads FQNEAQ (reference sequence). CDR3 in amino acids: CASRDRGLYTGELFF. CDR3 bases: TGTGCCAGCAGGGACCGGGGACTATACACCGGGGAGCTGTTTTTT.

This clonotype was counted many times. The CDR3 reads CASSEGSVQYF. Here the CDR3 DNA reads TGTGCCAGCAGTGAGGGGAGCGTGCAGTACTTC. V gene TRBV25-1 combines with J gene TRBJ2-7; TRBD2 is a possible D gene (5 bases). V was trimmed by 3 bases and J by 9 bases, leaving 9 bases between them. This CDR3 is 11 amino acids long. Germline CDR1 is MGHDK and CDR2 is SYGVNS.

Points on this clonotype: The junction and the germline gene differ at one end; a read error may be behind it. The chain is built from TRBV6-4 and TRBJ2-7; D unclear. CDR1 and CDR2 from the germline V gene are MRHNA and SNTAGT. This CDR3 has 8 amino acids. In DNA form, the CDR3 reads TGCCGCACCTACGAGCAGTGCTTC. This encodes CRTYEQCF.

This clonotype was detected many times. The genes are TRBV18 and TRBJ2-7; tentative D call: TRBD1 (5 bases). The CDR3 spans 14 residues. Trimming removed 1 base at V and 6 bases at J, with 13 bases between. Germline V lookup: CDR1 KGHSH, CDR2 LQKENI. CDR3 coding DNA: TGTGCCAGCTCACCACTGATGACAGTTAGCGAGCAGTACTTC. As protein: CASSPLMTVSEQYF.

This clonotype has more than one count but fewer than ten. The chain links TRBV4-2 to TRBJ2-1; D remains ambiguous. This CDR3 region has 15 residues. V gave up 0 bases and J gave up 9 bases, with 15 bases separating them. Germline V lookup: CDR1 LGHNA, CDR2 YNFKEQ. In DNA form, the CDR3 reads TGTGCCAGCAGCCAAGATCGGCCTACCGATGGTGAGCAGTTCTTC. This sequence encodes CASSQDRPTDGEQFF.

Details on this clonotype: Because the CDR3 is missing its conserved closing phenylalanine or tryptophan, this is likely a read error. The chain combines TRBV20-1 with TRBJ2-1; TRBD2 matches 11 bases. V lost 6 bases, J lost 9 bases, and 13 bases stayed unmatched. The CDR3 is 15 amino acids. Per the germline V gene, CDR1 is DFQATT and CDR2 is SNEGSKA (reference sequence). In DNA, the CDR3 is TGCAGTGCCGGAACACTAGCGGGAGATCTTATTGAGCAGTTCTGC. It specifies CSAGTLAGDLIEQFC.

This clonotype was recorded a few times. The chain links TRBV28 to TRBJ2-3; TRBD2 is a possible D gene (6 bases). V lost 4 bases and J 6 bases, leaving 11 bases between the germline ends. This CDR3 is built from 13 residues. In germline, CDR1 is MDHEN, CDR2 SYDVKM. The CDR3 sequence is CASSSTSPDTQYF. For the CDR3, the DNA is TGTGCCAGCAGTTCCACTAGCCCGGATACGCAGTATTTT.

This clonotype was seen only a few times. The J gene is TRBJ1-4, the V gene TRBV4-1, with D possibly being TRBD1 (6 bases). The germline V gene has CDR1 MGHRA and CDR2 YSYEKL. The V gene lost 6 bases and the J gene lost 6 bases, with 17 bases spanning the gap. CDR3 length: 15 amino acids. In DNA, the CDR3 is TGCGCCAGCAGTCAGAAGCCAGGGGAGGATGAAAAACTGTTTTTT. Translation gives CASSQKPGEDEKLFF.

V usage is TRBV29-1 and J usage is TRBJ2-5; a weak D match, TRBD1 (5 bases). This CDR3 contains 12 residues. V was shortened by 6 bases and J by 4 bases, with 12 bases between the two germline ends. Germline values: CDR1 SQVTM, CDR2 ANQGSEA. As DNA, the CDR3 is TGCAGCGTGGGATTGGGGCGAGAGACCCAGTACTTC. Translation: CSVGLGRETQYF.

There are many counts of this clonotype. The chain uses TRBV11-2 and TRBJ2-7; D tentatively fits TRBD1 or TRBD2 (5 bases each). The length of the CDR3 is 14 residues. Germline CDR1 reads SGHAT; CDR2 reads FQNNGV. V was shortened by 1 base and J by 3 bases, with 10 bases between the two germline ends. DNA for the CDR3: TGTGCCAGCAGCTTAGCGGGGCTAGACTACGAGCAGTACTTC. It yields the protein CASSLAGLDYEQYF.

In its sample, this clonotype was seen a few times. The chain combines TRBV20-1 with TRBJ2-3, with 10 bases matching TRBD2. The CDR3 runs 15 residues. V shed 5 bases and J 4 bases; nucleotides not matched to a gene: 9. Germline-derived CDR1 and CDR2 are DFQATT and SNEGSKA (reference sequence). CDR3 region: CSAGLAGDLSDTQYF. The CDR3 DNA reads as TGCAGTGCTGGGCTAGCGGGAGATCTATCAGATACGCAGTATTTT.

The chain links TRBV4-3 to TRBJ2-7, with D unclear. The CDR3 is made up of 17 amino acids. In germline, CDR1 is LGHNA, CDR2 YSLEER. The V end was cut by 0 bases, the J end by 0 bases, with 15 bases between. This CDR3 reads CASSQDSGLRSSYEQYF. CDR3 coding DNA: TGCGCCAGCAGCCAAGATAGTGGGCTTAGGAGCTCCTACGAGCAGTACTTC.

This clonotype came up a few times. CDR3 region: CASSLGIGGQETQYF. The DNA of the CDR3 is TGTGCCAGCAGCTTAGGGATCGGCGGACAAGAGACCCAGTACTTC. V and J are TRBV7-9 and TRBJ2-5; D ambiguous. V was trimmed by 1 base and J by 2 bases, leaving 11 bases between them. The CDR3 has 15 residues. Germline V gene lookup returns CDR1 SEHNR and CDR2 FQNEAQ (reference sequence).

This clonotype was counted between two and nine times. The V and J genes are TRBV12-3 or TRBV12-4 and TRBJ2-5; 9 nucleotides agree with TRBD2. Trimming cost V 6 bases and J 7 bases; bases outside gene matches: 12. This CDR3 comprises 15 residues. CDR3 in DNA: TGTGCCAGCAGGCGAGCGGGAGGACCCCCAGGGACCCAGTACTTC. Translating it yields CASRRAGGPPGTQYF.

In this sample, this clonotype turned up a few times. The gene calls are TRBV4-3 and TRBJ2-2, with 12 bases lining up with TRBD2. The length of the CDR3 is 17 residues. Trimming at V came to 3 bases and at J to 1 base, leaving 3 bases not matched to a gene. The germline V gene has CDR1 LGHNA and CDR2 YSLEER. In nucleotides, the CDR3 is TGCGCCAGCAGCCAGCTAGCGGGAGGGGTGAACACCGGGGAGCTGTTTTTT. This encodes CASSQLAGGVNTGELFF.

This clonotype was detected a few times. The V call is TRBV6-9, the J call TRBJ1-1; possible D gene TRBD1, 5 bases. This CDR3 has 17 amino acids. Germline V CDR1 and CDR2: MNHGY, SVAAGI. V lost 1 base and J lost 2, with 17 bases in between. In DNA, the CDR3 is TGTGCCAGCAGTTATTGGCCGGTAGAACAGGATAACACTGAAGCTTTCTTT. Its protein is CASSYWPVEQDNTEAFF.

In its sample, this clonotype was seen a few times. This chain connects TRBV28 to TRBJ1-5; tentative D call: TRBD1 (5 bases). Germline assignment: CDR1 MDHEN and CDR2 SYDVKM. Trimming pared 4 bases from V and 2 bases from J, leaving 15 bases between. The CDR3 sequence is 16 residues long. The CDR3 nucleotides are TGTGCCAGCAGTTCATCCGGGACGAAGGGCAATCAGCCCCAGCATTTT. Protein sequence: CASSSSGTKGNQPQHF. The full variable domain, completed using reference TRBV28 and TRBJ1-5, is DVKVTQSSRYLVKRTGEKVFLECVQDMDHENMFWYRQDPGLGLRLIYFSYDVKMKEKGDIPEGYSVSREKKERFSLILESASTNQTSMYLCASSSSGTKGNQPQHFGDGTRLSIL.

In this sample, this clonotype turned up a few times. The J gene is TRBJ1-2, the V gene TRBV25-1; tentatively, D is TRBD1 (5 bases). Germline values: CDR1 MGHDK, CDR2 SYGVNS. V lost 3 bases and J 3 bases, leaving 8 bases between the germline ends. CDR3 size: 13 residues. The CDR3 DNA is TGTGCCAGCAGTGAGGTGGGGGACTATGGCTACACCTTC. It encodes CASSEVGDYGYTF.

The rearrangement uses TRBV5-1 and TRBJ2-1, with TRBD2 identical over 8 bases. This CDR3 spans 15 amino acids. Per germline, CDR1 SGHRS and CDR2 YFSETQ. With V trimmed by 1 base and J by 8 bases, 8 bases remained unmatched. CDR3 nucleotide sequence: TGCGCCAGCAGCTTGCGGAGCGGGAGTGTCGATGAGCAGTTCTTC. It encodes CASSLRSGSVDEQFF.

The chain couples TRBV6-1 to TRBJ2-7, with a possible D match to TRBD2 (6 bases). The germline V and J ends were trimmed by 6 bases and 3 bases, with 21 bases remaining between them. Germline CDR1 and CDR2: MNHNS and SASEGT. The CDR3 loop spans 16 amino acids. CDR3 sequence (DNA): TGTGCCAGCAGGCCCTGGTGGGGGGAAGGAAGCTACGAGCAGTACTTC. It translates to CASRPWWGEGSYEQYF.

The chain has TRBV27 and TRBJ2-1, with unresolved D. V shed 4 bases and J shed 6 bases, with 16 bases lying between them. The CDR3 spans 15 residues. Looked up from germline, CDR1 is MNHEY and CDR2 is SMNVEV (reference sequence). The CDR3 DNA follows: TGTGCCAGCAGTTCCCTTTCCTCTCTACGCAATGAGCAGTTCTTC. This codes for CASSSLSSLRNEQFF.